This note documents a single TCR beta chain sequence. Its antigen target is currently unknown. No much larger clonotype is one base removed from it; base qualities were not supplied. Trimming at the junction amounts to 2 bases on V and 5 bases on J, and the germline ends lie 18 bases apart. Measured from the cysteine to the phenylalanine, the CDR3 is 16 residues long. Just CDR3 DNA is preserved here, 48 bases in frame from base 1. Reading the germline V gene gives CDR1 SGHVS and CDR2 FNYEAQ. This sample is drawn from a study of blood T cell repertoires in COVID-19 (dated by TCRdb to about 2020). Study-wide context: Samples covering the acute and convalescent phases of COVID-19 were provided by collaborators in the United States, Italy and Spain. Deeply sampled blood TCRbeta repertoires from subjects exposed to, actively infected with, or recovered from COVID-19 were included in the dataset. The samples were drawn from two sources: the first 160 participants of the ongoing ImmuneRACE study, and about 1,300 subjects contributed by 6 global collaborators. Where available, HLA class I and class II types were obtained from metadata supplied by the sample provider rather than from assay-based typing. The material from the prospective study consisted of cDNA or gDNA derived from T cells, B-cell-depleted T cells, or PBMCs. The repertoires were made available in a free public database intended to serve as a resource for research on the immune response to SARS-CoV-2. The sample metadata nearly always contained a de-identified subject ID, COVID-19 status, age in years and sex. Results and caveats for the whole study, not just this receptor: The quantity of clinical and demographic metadata differed by source and by participant and was supplied without curation.

Enrolling through a virtual design, the prospective study's participants ranged in age from roughly 18 to 89 years and lived across roughly 23 United States geographic areas. To assign participants to cohorts, the prospective study relied on clinical history that participants themselves reported in a screening survey and a study questionnaire. Recovered participants in ImmuneRACE Cohort 3 were defined by two consecutive negative NP/OP PCR tests, clearance by a healthcare professional, or resolution of symptoms. In the prospective study, whole blood, serum and a nasopharyngeal or oropharyngeal swab were collected from each participant by mobile phlebotomists. Over a roughly 2-month period, participants in the prospective study had the option of providing additional blood draws and questionnaires. Blood samples from the prospective study were shipped frozen or at room temperature prior to DNA extraction.

TCRbeta CDR3 regions were amplified from genomic DNA by means of the immunoSEQ Assay, a bias-controlled multiplex PCR. The authors processed their data as follows. The number of nucleated cells in each sample was estimated from the amplification of reference gene primers within the assay. To quantify the absolute abundance of each unique TCRbeta CDR3 rearrangement, sequence reads were collapsed and filtered. For each sample, productive Simpson clonality was calculated as the square root of Simpson's diversity index across productive rearrangements. The table was pulled from immuneACCESS by TCRdb, which kept in-frame rearrangements only. Such tables lose some clones; where checked, under half of the loss comes from unresolved V genes, and the rest has no known cause. The DNA was the basis for D and trimming; V, J and clone size are from that table. Present in this sample are more than 250,000 clones, 70% to 90% of which were seen just once. The top ten constitute about 6% of the sample.

This clonotype was obtained from a woman aged 25 to 39 who had recovered from COVID-19. The sequence is built from TRBV7-6 and TRBJ2-5, with no confidently assigned D gene. Sequenced sample: PBMCs or T cells enriched from blood (not recorded which). The nucleotide sequence reads TGTGCCAGCAGCTTAACCCTAGTTATACGTGGGGAGACCCAGTACTTC. Translated, it reads CASSLTLVIRGETQYF.